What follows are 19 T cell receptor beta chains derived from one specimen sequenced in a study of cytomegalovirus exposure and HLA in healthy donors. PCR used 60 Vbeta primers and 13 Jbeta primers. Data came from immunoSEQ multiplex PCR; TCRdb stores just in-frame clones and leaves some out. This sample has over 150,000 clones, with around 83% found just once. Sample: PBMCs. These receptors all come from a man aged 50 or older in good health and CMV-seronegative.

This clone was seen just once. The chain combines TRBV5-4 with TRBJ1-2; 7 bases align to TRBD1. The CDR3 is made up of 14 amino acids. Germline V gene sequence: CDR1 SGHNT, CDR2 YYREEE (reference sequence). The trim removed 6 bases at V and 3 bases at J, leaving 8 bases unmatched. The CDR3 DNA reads TGTGCCAGCAACTCGGCAGGGGGTTACTATGGCTACACCTTC. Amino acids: CASNSAGGYYGYTF.

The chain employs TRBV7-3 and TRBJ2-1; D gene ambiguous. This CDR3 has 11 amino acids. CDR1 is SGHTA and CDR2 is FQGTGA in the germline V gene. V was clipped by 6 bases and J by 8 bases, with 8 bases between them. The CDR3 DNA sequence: TGTGCCAGCAGGGTTGCGGATGAGCAGTTCTTC. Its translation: CASRVADEQFF.

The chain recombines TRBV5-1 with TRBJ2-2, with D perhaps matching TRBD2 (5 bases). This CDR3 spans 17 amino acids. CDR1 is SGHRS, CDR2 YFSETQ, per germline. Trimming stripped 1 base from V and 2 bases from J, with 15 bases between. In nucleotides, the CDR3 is TGCGCCAGCAGCTTGAGACTATCACGACAAAACACCGGGGAGCTGTTTTTT. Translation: CASSLRLSRQNTGELFF.

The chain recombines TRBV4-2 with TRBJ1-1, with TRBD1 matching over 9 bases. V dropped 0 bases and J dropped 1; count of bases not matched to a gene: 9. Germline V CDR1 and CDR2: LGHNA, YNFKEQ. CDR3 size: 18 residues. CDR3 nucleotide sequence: TGTGCCAGCAGCCAAGAAGTACAGGGGGCGTGGGGGAACACTGAAGCTTTCTTT. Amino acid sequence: CASSQEVQGAWGNTEAFF.

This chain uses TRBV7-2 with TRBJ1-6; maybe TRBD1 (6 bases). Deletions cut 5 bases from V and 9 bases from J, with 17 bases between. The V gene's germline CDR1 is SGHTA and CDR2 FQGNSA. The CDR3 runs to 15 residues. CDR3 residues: CASSQRQERSSPLHF. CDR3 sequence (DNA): TGTGCCAGCAGCCAGAGACAGGAACGAAGTTCACCCCTCCACTTT.

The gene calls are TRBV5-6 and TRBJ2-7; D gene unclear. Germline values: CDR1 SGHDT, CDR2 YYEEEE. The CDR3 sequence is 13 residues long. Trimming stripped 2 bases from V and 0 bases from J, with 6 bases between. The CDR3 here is CASSFSRSYEQYF. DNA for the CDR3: TGTGCCAGCAGCTTTTCTCGCTCCTACGAGCAGTACTTC.

For the CDR3, the DNA is TGCGCCAGCAGCCAATATGCGGGAGCTGGGGAGCTGTTTTTT. This sequence encodes CASSQYAGAGELFF. The chain recombines TRBV4-1 with TRBJ2-2; 7 nucleotides match TRBD2. There are 14 residues in the CDR3. Germline trimming cut 2 bases from V and 8 bases from J; bases unmatched to any gene: 5. Per germline, CDR1 MGHRA and CDR2 YSYEKL.

The CDR3 region is CASSLGAGGLGELFF. CDR3 coding DNA: TGTGCCAGCAGCTTAGGGGCCGGGGGTCTCGGGGAGCTGTTTTTT. The chain links TRBV11-3 to TRBJ2-2; D may be TRBD2 (6 bases). The germline V gene encodes CDR1 SGHNT and CDR2 YENEEA. The CDR3 covers 15 residues. V dropped 1 base and J dropped 7 bases, with 13 bases sitting between them.

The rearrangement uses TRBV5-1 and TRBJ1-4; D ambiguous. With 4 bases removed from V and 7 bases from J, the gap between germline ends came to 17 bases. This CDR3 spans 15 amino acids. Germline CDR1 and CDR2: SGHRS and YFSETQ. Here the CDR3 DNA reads TGCGCCAGCAGCGCAGACGGGTCGGCATTTGAAAAACTGTTTTTT. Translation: CASSADGSAFEKLFF.

The CDR3 region is CASSEMGGSYNEQFF. CDR3 DNA sequence: TGTGCCAGCAGTGAAATGGGGGGCTCCTACAATGAGCAGTTCTTC. The V and J genes are TRBV2 and TRBJ2-1; weak D call: TRBD2 (6 bases). V dropped 2 bases and J dropped 0 bases, with 8 bases sitting between them. CDR1 is SNHLY, CDR2 FYNNEI, per germline. This CDR3 spans 15 amino acids.

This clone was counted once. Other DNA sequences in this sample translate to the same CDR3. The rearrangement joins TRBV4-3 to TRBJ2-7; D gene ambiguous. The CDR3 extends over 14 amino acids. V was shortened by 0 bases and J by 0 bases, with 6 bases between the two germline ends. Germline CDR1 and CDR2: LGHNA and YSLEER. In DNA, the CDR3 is TGCGCCAGCAGCCAAGATGAGGCCTCCTACGAGCAGTACTTC. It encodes CASSQDEASYEQYF.

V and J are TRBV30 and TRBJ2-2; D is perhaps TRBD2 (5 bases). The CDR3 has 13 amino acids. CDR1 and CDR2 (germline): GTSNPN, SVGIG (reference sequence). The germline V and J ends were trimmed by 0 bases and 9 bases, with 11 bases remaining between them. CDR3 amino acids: CAWSVRGVRELFF. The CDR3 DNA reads TGTGCCTGGAGTGTACGGGGTGTCCGGGAGCTGTTTTTT.

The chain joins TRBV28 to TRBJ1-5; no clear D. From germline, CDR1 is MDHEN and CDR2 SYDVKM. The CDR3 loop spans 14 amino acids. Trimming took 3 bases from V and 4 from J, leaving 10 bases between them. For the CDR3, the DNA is TGTGCCAGCAGTTTTCAACCCCGGAATCAGCCCCAGCATTTT. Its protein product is CASSFQPRNQPQHF.

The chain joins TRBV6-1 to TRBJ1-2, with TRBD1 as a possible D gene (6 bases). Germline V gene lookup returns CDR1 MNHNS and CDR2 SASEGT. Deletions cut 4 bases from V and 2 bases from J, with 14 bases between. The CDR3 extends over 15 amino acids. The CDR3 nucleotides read TGTGCCAGCAGTGTTCAACAGGGCCCCAACTATGGCTACACCTTC. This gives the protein CASSVQQGPNYGYTF.

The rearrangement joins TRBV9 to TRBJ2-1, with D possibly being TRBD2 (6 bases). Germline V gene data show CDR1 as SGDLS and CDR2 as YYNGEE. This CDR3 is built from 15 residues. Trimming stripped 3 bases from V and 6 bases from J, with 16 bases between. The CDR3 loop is CASSAYPASVNEQFF. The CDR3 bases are TGTGCCAGCAGCGCGTACCCCGCTAGCGTCAATGAGCAGTTCTTC.

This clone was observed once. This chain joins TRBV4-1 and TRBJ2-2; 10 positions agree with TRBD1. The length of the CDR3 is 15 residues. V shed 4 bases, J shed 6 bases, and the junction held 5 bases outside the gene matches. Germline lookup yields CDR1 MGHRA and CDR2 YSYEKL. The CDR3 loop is CASSRPGQGAGELFF. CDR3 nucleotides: TGCGCCAGCAGCCGACCCGGACAGGGGGCCGGGGAGCTGTTTTTT.

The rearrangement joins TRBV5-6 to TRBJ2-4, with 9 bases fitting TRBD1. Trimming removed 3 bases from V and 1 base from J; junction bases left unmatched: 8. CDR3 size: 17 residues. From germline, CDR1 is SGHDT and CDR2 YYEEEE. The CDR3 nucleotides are TGTGCCAGCAGCTCGCCGGCCACAGGGGGCGCCAAAAACATTCAGTACTTC. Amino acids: CASSSPATGGAKNIQYF.

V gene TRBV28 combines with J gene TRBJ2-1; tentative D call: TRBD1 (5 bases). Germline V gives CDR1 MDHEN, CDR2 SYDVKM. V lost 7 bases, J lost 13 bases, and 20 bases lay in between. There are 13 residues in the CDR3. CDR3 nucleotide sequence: TGTGCCAGCACTACTCCCGTGGGGCAGATACAGTTCTTC. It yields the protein CASTTPVGQIQFF.

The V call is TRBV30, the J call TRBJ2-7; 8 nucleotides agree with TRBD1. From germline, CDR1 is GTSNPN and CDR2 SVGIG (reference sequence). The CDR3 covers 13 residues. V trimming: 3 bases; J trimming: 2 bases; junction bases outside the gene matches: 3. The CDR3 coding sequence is TGTGCCTGGAGCCGGACAGGGCCCTACGAGCAGTACTTC. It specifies CAWSRTGPYEQYF.